The following is a T cell receptor (beta chain) sequence with its context. The data stem from a study of blood T cell repertoires in COVID-19. Study as a whole: COVID-19 samples, acute and convalescent, were from the United States, Italy and Spain. Sample material is recorded as cDNA or gDNA derived from T cells, B-cell-depleted T cells, or PBMCs.

Authors' processing steps: Quantification of nucleated cells was approximated via reference gene primer amplification. Sequenced by immunoSEQ multiplex PCR; TCRdb stores in-frame clones only, minus some. The V and J calls and the clone size are those of that table, but D and trimming were determined from the DNA. The sample lists fewer than 500,000 clones; more than 65% were seen once. V lost 6 bases and J lost 7, with 10 bases in between. Germline loops: CDR1 SEHNR, CDR2 FQNEAQ (reference sequence). This CDR3 contains 12 residues. Sequenced input: peripheral blood. This chain connects TRBV7-9 to TRBJ2-1; TRBD1 is a possible D gene (6 bases). This sequence was found in a human donor with acute or convalescent COVID-19. The donor label of this sample is uncertain. Written as DNA, the CDR3 is TGTGCCAGCAGTCCCGACAGGAATGAGCAGTTCTTC. Amino acids: CASSPDRNEQFF.